This T cell receptor (beta chain) was recovered during a study of Graves' ophthalmopathy and Graves' hyperthyroidism. Study outcomes and limitations: Progression of ophthalmopathy was predicted by the model with 70% to 71% sensitivity and 72.22% specificity.

Regarding this clonotype: Its matching antigen is unknown.

The sequenced template was RNA, covering the TCR beta CDR3 region. After a first-round RT-PCR with HTBI primers, a second-round multiplex PCR was run. MiXCR, applied by TCRdb to the multiplex PCR reads, yields one record per CDR3 protein. The sample lists about 500,000 distinct CDR3 sequences, around an eighth occurring once. The receptor was derived from a woman aged 30 to 39 with Graves' ophthalmopathy. Input material: blood.

The CDR3 nucleotides are TGTGCCAGTAGTATAGTAGGACTAGCGGGCCCTCCATCCTACGAGCAGTACTTC. This gives the protein CASSIVGLAGPPSYEQYF. This chain connects TRBV19 to TRBJ2-7, with 11 bases lining up with TRBD2. The junction had 9 bases not matched to a gene; V was cut back by 1 base and J by 1 base. The CDR3 covers 18 residues. Germline lookup yields CDR1 LNHDA and CDR2 SQIVND (reference sequence).